Following are 20 T cell receptor beta chains from one sample sequenced in a study of blood T cell repertoires in COVID-19. Profiled with immunoSEQ multiplex PCR; TCRdb holds only in-frame clones, not every one. The repertoire holds 310,000 or so clones, with nearly 90% as singletons. The sample taken for sequencing was PBMCs or T cells enriched from blood (not recorded which). These receptors were collected from a woman aged 25 to 45 who had recovered from COVID-19.

This clone occurred once. V and J are TRBV29-1 and TRBJ1-2; TRBD1 agrees at 7 bases. Germline CDR1 and CDR2: SQVTM and ANQGSEA. This CDR3 is 14 amino acids long. V shed 7 bases and J 5 bases; nucleotides not matched to a gene: 13. CDR3 sequence (DNA): TGCAGCGCCGCCCCTGGGACAGAGATATATGGCTACACCTTC. Translating it yields CSAAPGTEIYGYTF.

The chain is built from TRBV12-5 and TRBJ1-2, with a tentative D call TRBD1 (6 bases). The germline CDR1 and CDR2 sequences are LGHNT and FRNRAP. The CDR3 sequence is 14 residues long. Trimming left V 4 bases short and J 4 bases short, with 13 bases between. DNA for the CDR3: TGTGCTAGTGGTTCGGCGGGGGGGCTCTATGGCTACACCTTC. This translates into CASGSAGGLYGYTF.

V is TRBV30 and J is TRBJ1-1; D is possibly TRBD1 (6 bases). The germline V gene encodes CDR1 GTSNPN and CDR2 SVGIG (reference sequence). Trimming shortened V by 8 bases and J by 1 base, and 14 bases separated the two germline ends. This CDR3 has 13 residues. The CDR3 here is CARSGQANTEAFF. For the CDR3, the DNA is TGTGCCCGCTCGGGACAAGCGAACACTGAAGCTTTCTTT.

This chain joins TRBV5-4 and TRBJ1-4; D is undetermined. The CDR3 consists of 13 residues. V shed 0 bases and J shed 6 bases, with 6 bases lying between them. In germline, CDR1 is SGHNT, CDR2 YYREEE (reference sequence). The CDR3 spells CASSLGGDEKLFF. In DNA, the CDR3 is TGTGCCAGCAGCTTGGGCGGGGATGAAAAACTGTTTTTT. Full variable domain (rest looked up from reference TRBV5-4 and TRBJ1-4): ETGVTQSPTHLIKTRGQQVTLRCSSQSGHNTVSWYQQALGQGPQFIFQYYREEENGRGNFPPRFSGLQFPNYSSELNVNALELDDSALYLCASSLGGDEKLFFGSGTQLSVL.

The rearrangement uses TRBV5-1 and TRBJ2-5; D gene ambiguous. Trimming removed 2 bases at V and 5 bases at J, with 4 bases between. The V gene's germline CDR1 is SGHRS and CDR2 YFSETQ. The CDR3 covers 11 residues. CDR3 DNA: TGCGCCAGCAGCTTCGGGGAGACCCAGTACTTC. It is translated as CASSFGETQYF.

CDR3 sequence reads: CATHTGAGAETQYF. In DNA, the CDR3 is TGTGCCACTCACACAGGGGCCGGCGCGGAGACCCAGTACTTC. The chain uses TRBV19 and TRBJ2-5; TRBD1 matches 7 bases. Losses at the gene ends were 10 bases for V and 5 bases for J; bases not matched to a gene: 13. The length of the CDR3 is 14 residues. From germline, CDR1 is LNHDA and CDR2 SQIVND (reference sequence).

J is TRBJ2-5 and V is TRBV30; TRBD1 might be the D (5 bases). V was shortened by 1 base and J by 7 bases, with 19 bases between the two germline ends. CDR1 is GTSNPN and CDR2 is SVGIG in the germline V gene (reference sequence). CDR3 length equals 15 residues. Here the CDR3 DNA reads TGTGCCTGGAGTGCCTCCGAGACAGCCCCGGGGACCCAGTACTTC. It translates to CAWSASETAPGTQYF.

The chain employs TRBV11-2 and TRBJ1-5; tentative D call: TRBD1 (5 bases). CDR3 length: 15 amino acids. V was trimmed by 0 bases and J by 3 bases, leaving 9 bases between them. The V gene's germline CDR1 is SGHAT and CDR2 FQNNGV. The CDR3 DNA sequence: TGTGCCAGCAGCTTAGATTCAGGGAACAATCAGCCCCAGCATTTT. Its protein product is CASSLDSGNNQPQHF.

V usage is TRBV6-5 and J usage is TRBJ1-5; 7 bases are shared with TRBD1. J gave up 2 bases and V 6 bases, and 4 bases lay outside the gene matches. This CDR3 is built from 14 residues. Germline CDR1 and CDR2: MNHEY and SVGAGI. The CDR3 DNA sequence: TGTGCCAGCAGGAACAGGGGTGGCAATCAGCCCCAGCATTTT. Its translation: CASRNRGGNQPQHF.

The CDR3 sequence: CASREDTGLYEQYF. For the CDR3, the DNA is TGTGCCAGCAGAGAGGATACAGGGCTCTACGAGCAGTACTTC. This chain joins TRBV2 and TRBJ2-7; possible D gene TRBD1, 6 bases. V was trimmed by 6 bases and J by 3 bases, leaving 15 bases between them. The CDR3 covers 14 residues. Germline V CDR1 and CDR2: SNHLY, FYNNEI.

This sequence joins TRBV5-1 and TRBJ1-4, with a possible D match to TRBD1 (5 bases). The CDR3 loop spans 15 amino acids. The germline V gene encodes CDR1 SGHRS and CDR2 YFSETQ. Trimming took off 4 bases at V and 5 bases at J, with 15 bases between the two ends. For the CDR3, the DNA is TGCGCCAGCAGCACCGATACAGGACTAAATGAAAAACTGTTTTTT. Protein sequence: CASSTDTGLNEKLFF. Together with reference TRBV5-1 and TRBJ1-4, the CDR3 gives the full variable domain: KAGVTQTPRYLIKTRGQQVTLSCSPISGHRSVSWYQQTPGQGLQFLFEYFSETQRNKGNFPGRFSGRQFSNSRSEMNVSTLELGDSALYLCASSTDTGLNEKLFFGSGTQLSVL.

The chain carries TRBV7-9 and TRBJ2-7; D is ambiguous. Per germline, CDR1 SEHNR and CDR2 FQNEAQ (reference sequence). The CDR3 extends over 14 amino acids. The germline V and J ends were trimmed by 0 bases and 3 bases, with 9 bases remaining between them. CDR3 bases: TGTGCCAGCAGCTTAGCGCTTAACGGCTACGAGCAGTACTTC. Protein sequence: CASSLALNGYEQYF. Combining the CDR3 with reference TRBV7-9 and TRBJ2-7 gives the whole variable domain DTGVSQNPRHKITKRGQNVTFRCDPISEHNRLYWYRQTLGQGPEFLTYFQNEAQLEKSRLLSDRFSAERPKGSFSTLEIQRTEQGDSAMYLCASSLALNGYEQYFGPGTRLTVT.

The chain links TRBV29-1 to TRBJ1-5, with D unresolved. Germline-derived CDR1 and CDR2 are SQVTM and ANQGSEA. Trimming stripped 4 bases from V and 4 bases from J, with 11 bases between. This CDR3 has 13 amino acids. The CDR3 bases are TGCAGCGTTGGTTTAGTCGGGAATCAGCCCCAGCATTTT. It translates to CSVGLVGNQPQHF.

The J gene is TRBJ1-4, the V gene TRBV5-6, with D uncertain. The CDR3 is 17 amino acids. CDR1 is SGHDT, CDR2 YYEEEE, per germline. Trimming took 0 bases from V and 4 from J, leaving 16 bases between them. The CDR3, as DNA: TGTGCCAGCAGCTTGGGTGACGTACGGGAACTTAATGAAAAACTGTTTTTT. Protein sequence: CASSLGDVRELNEKLFF.

The V call is TRBV5-1, the J call TRBJ2-5, with 9 bases fitting TRBD1. The CDR3 is 15 residues long. Germline CDR1 SGHRS, CDR2 YFSETQ. J lost 6 bases, V lost 2 bases, and 8 bases had no gene match. As DNA, the CDR3 is TGCGCCAGCAGCTTTGTACAGGGGGCCGGGAAGACCCAGTACTTC. Translation gives CASSFVQGAGKTQYF.

The V call is TRBV6-2 or TRBV6-3, the J call TRBJ1-2; D possibly corresponds to TRBD1 (6 bases). The CDR3 has 15 amino acids. CDR1 is MNHEY, CDR2 SVGEGT, per germline. Trimming pared 0 bases from V and 6 bases from J, leaving 14 bases between. The CDR3 loop is CASSYSGGAGDGYTF. The CDR3 coding sequence is TGTGCCAGCAGTTACTCCGGGGGCGCGGGGGATGGCTACACCTTC.

The chain uses TRBV4-1 and TRBJ1-1, with D possibly being TRBD1 (5 bases). This CDR3 region has 16 residues. V gave up 4 bases and J gave up 4 bases, with 19 bases separating them. Germline values: CDR1 MGHRA, CDR2 YSYEKL. This chain's CDR3 is CASSLQGGSGGTEAFF. The DNA of the CDR3 is TGCGCCAGCAGCCTGCAGGGAGGGAGCGGCGGCACTGAAGCTTTCTTT.

The chain has TRBV6-4 and TRBJ2-3; 12 nucleotides align to TRBD2. Germline V gene sequence: CDR1 MRHNA, CDR2 SNTAGT. CDR3 size: 16 residues. Trimming removed 6 bases from V and 3 bases from J; junction bases left unmatched: 7. Here the CDR3 DNA reads TGTGCCAGCAGACGGACTAGCGGGGTCGCAACAGATACGCAGTATTTT. It yields the protein CASRRTSGVATDTQYF.

The chain combines TRBV2 with TRBJ1-2, with 10 bases that match TRBD1. V was clipped by 4 bases and J by 8 bases; unmatched bases: 7. Germline CDR1 SNHLY, CDR2 FYNNEI. The CDR3 is 14 amino acids. The CDR3 bases are TGTGCCAGCAGTGCGGGACAGGGGATCGGCGGCTACACCTTC. Encoded protein: CASSAGQGIGGYTF.

Only a few counts were recorded for this clone. V gene TRBV11-2 combines with J gene TRBJ2-5, with 8 bases aligning to TRBD2. Germline V gene lookup returns CDR1 SGHAT and CDR2 FQNNGV. The V and J ends lost 2 bases and 0 bases, in that order; junction bases with no gene match: 2. CDR3 length: 15 residues. The CDR3 loop reads CASSLSSGHQETQYF. The DNA for the CDR3 is TGTGCCAGCAGCTTATCTAGCGGGCACCAAGAGACCCAGTACTTC.